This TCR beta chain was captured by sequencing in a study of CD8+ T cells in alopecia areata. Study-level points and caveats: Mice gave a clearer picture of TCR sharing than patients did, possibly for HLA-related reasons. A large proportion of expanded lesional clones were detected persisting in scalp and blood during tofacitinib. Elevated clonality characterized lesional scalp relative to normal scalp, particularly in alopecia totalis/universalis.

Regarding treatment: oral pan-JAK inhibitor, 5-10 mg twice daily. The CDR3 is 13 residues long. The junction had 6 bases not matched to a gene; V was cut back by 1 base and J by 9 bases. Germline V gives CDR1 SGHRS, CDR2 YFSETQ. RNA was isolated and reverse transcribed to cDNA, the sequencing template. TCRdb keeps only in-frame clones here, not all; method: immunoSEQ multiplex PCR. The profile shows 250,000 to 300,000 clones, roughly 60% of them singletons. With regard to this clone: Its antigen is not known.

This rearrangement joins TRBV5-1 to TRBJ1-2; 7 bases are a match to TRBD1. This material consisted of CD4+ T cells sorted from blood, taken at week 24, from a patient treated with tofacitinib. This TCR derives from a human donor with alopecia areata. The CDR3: CASSLSGGGSYTF. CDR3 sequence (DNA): TGCGCCAGCAGCTTGTCAGGGGGAGGAAGCTACACCTTC.